Shown below are 4 T cell receptor beta chains from a single sample sequenced in a study of T-cell memory formation after mild COVID-19. TCRdb itself ran the 5' RACE reads through MiXCR, one entry per CDR3 protein. The sample carries hundreds of thousands of distinct CDR3 sequences, 12% to 15% recorded once. The sequenced sample consisted of PBMCs or a T cell subset sorted from them (not recorded which). Receptors originate from a man younger than 35 who had mild COVID-19 (a few samples of this study predate the infection). Cell type and time point are not known.

V usage is TRBV7-9 and J usage is TRBJ2-1; D is unclear. CDR1 is SEHNR, CDR2 FQNEAQ, per germline (reference sequence). This CDR3 has 15 residues. V was trimmed by 7 bases and J by 6 bases, leaving 19 bases between them. The CDR3 here is CASIPLGQVRNEQFF. CDR3 nucleotide sequence: TGTGCCAGCATCCCGTTAGGGCAAGTCCGCAATGAGCAGTTCTTC.

The chain recombines TRBV6-5 with TRBJ1-1; the D gene is possibly TRBD1 (5 bases). There are 15 residues in the CDR3. Trimming stripped 0 bases from V and 3 bases from J, with 11 bases between. Germline V gene lookup returns CDR1 MNHEY and CDR2 SVGAGI. The CDR3 coding sequence is TGTGCCAGCAGTTACTCTTATCTGGGGGACACTGAAGCTTTCTTT. Translating gives CASSYSYLGDTEAFF.

V usage is TRBV20-1 and J usage is TRBJ2-3; 8 bases line up with TRBD2. J lost 1 base, V lost 3 bases, and 6 bases had no gene match. The CDR3 loop spans 15 amino acids. The V gene's germline CDR1 is DFQATT and CDR2 SNEGSKA (reference sequence). DNA of the CDR3: TGCAGTGCTAGCGGGGGGGCCGACGGCACAGATACGCAGTATTTT. It specifies CSASGGADGTDTQYF.

This clonotype showed up just a few times. V is TRBV11-2 and J is TRBJ2-1; 10 nucleotides line up with TRBD2. Germline V gene sequence: CDR1 SGHAT, CDR2 FQNNGV. The CDR3 runs 15 residues. The V segment lost 6 bases and the J segment 4 bases; nucleotides outside the gene matches: 6. This CDR3 reads CASRHLAGAYNEQFF. In DNA form, the CDR3 reads TGTGCCAGCAGACACCTAGCGGGGGCGTACAATGAGCAGTTCTTC.